A selection of T cell receptor beta chains follows, all from one sample in a study of blood T cell repertoires in COVID-19. Produced via immunoSEQ multiplex PCR; TCRdb's table is partial and in-frame only. The profile shows approximately 280,000 clones, around 91% of them singletons. Sample: peripheral blood. These receptor sequences come from a woman aged 55 to 70 with acute or convalescent COVID-19. Both conserved end residues are part of each CDR3. The D gene is left open where the match is weak. A clone size is listed for some rows: how often the clone was seen (once, few, many), or a class if it is expanded.

v_gene,d_gene,abundance,j_gene,CDR3nt,CDR3aa
TRBV12-2,.,.,TRBJ1-1,TGTGCAAGTCGCTTTTGCGGGGGCAGGGGAGACACTGAAGCTTTCTTT,CASRFCGGRGDTEAFF
TRBV29-1,TRBD1,.,TRBJ2-7,TGCAGCGTGGGACAGGGAACCTACGAGCAGTACTTC,CSVGQGTYEQYF
TRBV7-6,.,.,TRBJ1-1,TGTGCCAGCAGCTTAGGAGGAACCTTGAACACTGAAGCTTTCTTT,CASSLGGTLNTEAFF
TRBV7-3,.,.,TRBJ1-4,TGTGCCAGCAGCCCACGAGGGGGTAATGAAAAACTGTTTTTT,CASSPRGGNEKLFF
TRBV4-2,TRBD2,.,TRBJ2-1,TGTGCCAGCAGCCATGGGGCTAGCGGGGGGGTATTAACTGAGGATGAGCAGTTCTTC,CASSHGASGGVLTEDEQFF
TRBV5-1,TRBD1,.,TRBJ1-4,TGCGCCAGCAGCGATCGACAGGGAACTAATGAAAAACTGTTTTTT,CASSDRQGTNEKLFF
TRBV6-2/TRBV6-3,TRBD1,.,TRBJ1-5,TGTGCCAGCAGTTACCGGACAGGGAGTCAGCCCCAGCATTTT,CASSYRTGSQPQHF
TRBV7-9,.,.,TRBJ1-1,TGTGCCAGCAGCTACAATGAAGCTTTCTTT,CASSYNEAFF
TRBV30,TRBD2,.,TRBJ2-7,TGTGCCTGGAGTGTTGGTAGCGGGAGGTCCAACGAGCAGTACTTC,CAWSVGSGRSNEQYF
TRBV4-1,.,.,TRBJ1-5,TGCGCCAGCAGCCAGGAACGGGACATCCCACGCCAGCCCCAGCATTTT,CASSQERDIPRQPQHF
TRBV11-2,TRBD2,few,TRBJ2-5,TGTGCCAGCAGCCTTGGACTAGCGGGGGGGTTTGAGACCCAGTACTTC,CASSLGLAGGFETQYF
TRBV30,.,.,TRBJ1-6,TGTGCCTGGAGCGCAACCACAGGGAGATCACCCCTCCACTTT,CAWSATTGRSPLHF
TRBV7-8,TRBD1,.,TRBJ1-2,TGTGCCAGCAGCGTCGACAGGGTGGGTTATGGCTACACCTTC,CASSVDRVGYGYTF
TRBV28,.,.,TRBJ1-3,TGTGCCAGCAGTTTATCCTACAGGGTCCCTGGAAACACCATATATTTT,CASSLSYRVPGNTIYF
TRBV19,TRBD1,.,TRBJ1-6,TGTGCCAGTAGTCCCCGCCGGACAGGGCCTTCACCCCTCCACTTT,CASSPRRTGPSPLHF
TRBV2,TRBD1,.,TRBJ2-3,TGTGCCAGCAGTTTAACAGGGGGAATTAGCACAGATACGCAGTATTTT,CASSLTGGISTDTQYF
TRBV4-3,TRBD2,.,TRBJ2-5,TGCGCCAGCAGCCAAGAATGGGTGCTAGCGGCCTTGCTGGAAGAGACCCAGTACTTC,CASSQEWVLAALLEETQYF
TRBV28,.,.,TRBJ2-7,TGTGCCAGCAGTTTGACAGGAGACGGCTCCTACGAGCAGTACTTC,CASSLTGDGSYEQYF
TRBV4-2,.,once,TRBJ2-3,TGTGCCAGCAGCCAGAGCTACAGGGTAGGCTCCACAGATACGCAGTATTTT,CASSQSYRVGSTDTQYF
TRBV6-6,.,.,TRBJ1-3,TGTGCCACCGGACTGACCTCTGGAAACACCATATATTTT,CATGLTSGNTIYF
TRBV20-1,.,once,TRBJ2-7,TGCAGTGCTAGTGTCAACTACGAGCAGTACTTC,CSASVNYEQYF
TRBV6-7,TRBD2,.,TRBJ2-3,TGTGCCAGCAGTTACTCCTGGGGGTTTAGGACTAGCGGGAGGATTGTGGCAGATACGCAGTATTTT,CASSYSWGFRTSGRIVADTQYF
TRBV29-1,.,.,TRBJ2-2,TGCAGCGCCCGAAGGGGGTCGAACACCGGGGAGCTGTTTTTT,CSARRGSNTGELFF
TRBV3-1/TRBV3-2,.,.,TRBJ1-2,TGTGCCAGCAGCCAAGGGGCAGCTAACTATGGCTACACCTTC,CASSQGAANYGYTF
TRBV7-9,.,.,TRBJ1-4,TGTGCCAGCAGGTTTCCGCCGGGGGTGGATGAAAAACTGTTTTTT,CASRFPPGVDEKLFF
TRBV15,.,once,TRBJ1-3,TGTGCCACCAGCACCCGACAAACCTCTGGAAACACCATATATTTT,CATSTRQTSGNTIYF
TRBV7-2,TRBD1,.,TRBJ1-5,TGTGCCAGCAGCCGGGGACAGGCGGAGCCCCAGCATTTT,CASSRGQAEPQHF
TRBV19,.,.,TRBJ1-2,TGTGCCAGTAGTAGCTTCAGGGGTTCCAACTATGGCTACACCTTC,CASSSFRGSNYGYTF
TRBV5-1,TRBD1,many,TRBJ1-6,TGCGCCAGCAGCTTCAGACAGGGGGCAAATTCACCCCTCCACTTT,CASSFRQGANSPLHF
TRBV11-2,.,.,TRBJ2-1,TGTGCCAGCAGCTTAGAAAACAAGGAGGGATACAATGAGCAGTTCTTC,CASSLENKEGYNEQFF
TRBV15,.,.,TRBJ1-6,TGTGCCACCAGCAGAGATCGAGGGAGGGGCTCCTATAATTCACCCCTCCACTTT,CATSRDRGRGSYNSPLHF
TRBV27,TRBD1,once,TRBJ1-2,TGTGCCAGCACTCCGACAGGGGGCTGGTATGGCTACACCTTC,CASTPTGGWYGYTF
TRBV5-6,.,.,TRBJ2-5,TGTGCCAGCAGCTTGGAGGGGTTAGGGCAAGAGACCCAGTACTTC,CASSLEGLGQETQYF